This TCR beta chain was observed in a study of T-cell reconstitution after alpha-beta-depleted transplantation in children. Library preparation (for TCRbeta) was performed with unique molecular identifiers. MiXCR, run by TCRdb on the PCR reads, gives a single entry per CDR3 protein. This table holds around 300,000 distinct CDR3 sequences, 11% found once. This CDR3 region has 14 residues. The germline CDR1 and CDR2 sequences are MNHNS and SASEGT. The germline V and J ends were trimmed by 4 bases and 3 bases, with 11 bases remaining between them. This clonotype was recorded a few times. The sample in question was peripheral blood, obtained 180 days after TCRalphabeta/CD19-depleted stem cell transplant. This rearrangement joins TRBV6-1 to TRBJ2-3, with D possibly being TRBD1 (5 bases). This receptor was identified in a male patient between 2 and 10 years old who had a stem cell transplant for chronic granulomatous disease, so the T cells may come from the graft donor. CDR3 in amino acids: CASSGGSRTDTQYF. The CDR3 DNA is TGTGCCAGCAGTGGGGGCTCCCGGACAGATACGCAGTATTTT.